This T cell receptor beta chain came from a study of blood T cells in healthy people across ages. Overall study: When template switching was applied, about one barcoded beta molecule was captured per two T cells.

Remarks on this clonotype: The antigen remains unidentified.

Next came a second PCR, run for about 6 to 11 cycles, which used a sample-barcoded 5' primer along with a J-beta primer mix. One entry per CDR3 protein, called by TCRdb with MiXCR from the 5' RACE reads. The sample includes about 720,000 distinct CDR3 sequences, about a fifth of them seen just once. Overall study findings and caveats: Greater diversity and more naive CD4+ cells were seen in long-lived donors than in aged donors. Roughly linear age-related decline in beta diversity appeared, significant by age around 36.

The CDR3 runs to 16 residues. CDR1 and CDR2 (germline): DFQATT, SNEGSKA (reference sequence). Caucasian, healthy and from Russia, the donors were aged between about 6 and 100. The source is a man between 65 and 85 years old in good health. The chain uses TRBV20-1 and TRBJ2-1; 10 bases agree with TRBD2. The assigned J gene may be wrong: the sequence end matches TRBJ2-5 better. The sequenced sample consisted of blood. As DNA, the CDR3 is TGCAGTGCTAGAGATCTGGCTAGCGGGAGTAGGGAGACCCAGTACTTC. This gives the protein CSARDLASGSRETQYF.